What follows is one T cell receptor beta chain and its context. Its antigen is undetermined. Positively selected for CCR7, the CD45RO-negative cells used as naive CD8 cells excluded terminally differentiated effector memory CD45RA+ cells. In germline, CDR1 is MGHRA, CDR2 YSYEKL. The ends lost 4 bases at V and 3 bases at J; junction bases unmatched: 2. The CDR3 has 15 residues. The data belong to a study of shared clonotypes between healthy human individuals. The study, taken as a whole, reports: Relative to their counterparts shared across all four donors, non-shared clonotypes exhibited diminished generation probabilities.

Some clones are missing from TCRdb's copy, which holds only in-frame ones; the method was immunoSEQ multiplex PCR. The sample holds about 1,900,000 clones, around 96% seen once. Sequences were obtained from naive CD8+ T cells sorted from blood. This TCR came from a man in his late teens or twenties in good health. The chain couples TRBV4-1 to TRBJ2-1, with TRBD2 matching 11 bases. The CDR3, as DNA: TGCGCCAGCAGCCTACTAGCGGGAGACTACAATGAGCAGTTCTTC. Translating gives CASSLLAGDYNEQFF.